Following are 28 T cell receptor beta chains from one sample sequenced in a study of memory CD4+ T cells and cytomegalovirus serostatus (dated by TCRdb to between 2017 and 2020). A FACSAria II was used to sort memory CD4+ T cells, defined as single viable CD3+CD4+CD8-CD45RO+ cells. Library construction relied on the immunoSEQ multiplex PCR assay. TCRdb took over this immuneACCESS table, retaining in-frame rearrangements with V and J assigned. Such tables are incomplete; in checked studies, under half of the missing clones stem from an unresolved V gene, and the remainder is unexplained. Here the sample has about 58,000 clones; 82% occur a single time. The ten biggest clones cover just under 0.5% of the sample. Material for sequencing was memory CD4+ T cells from blood. The receptors were gathered from an adult in good health and CMV-seronegative. Some clones in this sample may be carry-over from other donors' samples.

V is TRBV7-3 and J is TRBJ2-2; D unresolved. The V gene lost 6 bases and the J gene lost 2 bases, with 7 bases spanning the gap. The CDR3 has 13 amino acids. The V gene's germline CDR1 is SGHTA and CDR2 FQGTGA. This chain's CDR3 is CASRMGNTGELFF. The CDR3 DNA is TGTGCCAGCAGGATGGGAAACACCGGGGAGCTGTTTTTT.

V and J are TRBV18 and TRBJ1-1, with D tentatively TRBD1 (5 bases). CDR3 length: 16 amino acids. Germline V CDR1 and CDR2: KGHSH, LQKENI. Trimming took off 5 bases at V and 3 bases at J, with 19 bases between the two ends. The CDR3 DNA is TGTGCCAGCTCATGGAAACAGGTTGACGGGGACACTGAAGCTTTCTTT. Translating it yields CASSWKQVDGDTEAFF.

The rearrangement uses TRBV11-1 and TRBJ2-5; D gene ambiguous. Trimming cost V 1 base and J 1 base, with 4 bases left between them. The germline V gene has CDR1 SGHAT and CDR2 FQDESV (reference sequence). The CDR3 spans 13 residues. CDR3 nucleotide sequence: TGTGCCAGCAGCTTAGGCGGCCAAGAGACCCAGTACTTC. This translates into CASSLGGQETQYF.

This sequence joins TRBV27 and TRBJ1-4; possibly TRBD1 for D (5 bases). This CDR3 spans 14 amino acids. Germline assignment: CDR1 MNHEY and CDR2 SMNVEV (reference sequence). V was pared by 6 bases and J by 5 bases, with 13 bases between. The chain's CDR3 is CASRREGSNEKLFF. CDR3 DNA sequence: TGTGCCAGCAGGAGAGAGGGGTCCAATGAAAAACTGTTTTTT.

The CDR3 loop reads CASSLSHSSYEQYF. CDR3 nucleotides: TGTGCCAGCAGCTTAAGCCACAGCTCCTACGAGCAGTACTTC. The genes are TRBV7-2 and TRBJ2-7; the D is unclear. The ends were cut back, 2 bases at V and 0 bases at J, with 8 bases in the middle. The length of the CDR3 is 14 residues. Germline values: CDR1 SGHTA, CDR2 FQGNSA.

The chain recombines TRBV5-4 with TRBJ1-3; unclear D gene. Between the trimmed V and J ends, which lost 3 bases and 4 bases, there was a span of 14 bases. The germline CDR1 and CDR2 sequences are SGHNT and YYREEE (reference sequence). This CDR3 is built from 15 residues. This chain's CDR3 is CASSYSYRGGNTIYF. The CDR3 nucleotides read TGTGCCAGCAGCTATTCCTACCGAGGGGGAAACACCATATATTTT.

This chain joins TRBV6-1 and TRBJ2-5; 9 bases align to TRBD1. Trimming removed 3 bases from V and 5 bases from J; junction bases left unmatched: 1. The germline gives CDR1 MNHNS, CDR2 SASEGT. This CDR3 contains 13 residues. Here the CDR3 reads CASSETGGETQYF. The CDR3 DNA reads as TGTGCCAGCAGTGAGACAGGGGGGGAGACCCAGTACTTC.

This clone turned up a few times. CDR3 protein: CASSSQGWGLDGYTF. CDR3 coding DNA: TGTGCCAGCAGCTCTCAAGGGTGGGGCTTGGATGGCTACACCTTC. J is TRBJ1-2 and V is TRBV7-2, with D perhaps matching TRBD1 (5 bases). The germline CDR1 and CDR2 sequences are SGHTA and FQGNSA. Deletions cut 4 bases from V and 6 bases from J, with 18 bases between. The CDR3 runs 15 residues.

This clone was observed a single time. V gene TRBV21-1 combines with J gene TRBJ1-4; TRBD1 is taken as the D call from the table, unchecked against the DNA. TRBV21-1 is a recognized pseudogene. The CDR3 is 20 residues long. CDR3: CASSTGTPQGKSTTNEKLFF. The CDR3 nucleotides are TGTGCCAGCAGCACAGGAACACCTCAGGGAAAATCTACGACTAATGAAAAACTGTTTTTT.

This chain uses TRBV11-2 with TRBJ1-2; 9 positions agree with TRBD1. V was pared by 5 bases and J by 7 bases, with 14 bases of the junction left unmatched. Germline-derived CDR1 and CDR2 are SGHAT and FQNNGV. CDR3 length: 16 amino acids. The CDR3: CASSKSITGGVPGYTF. Written as DNA, the CDR3 is TGTGCCAGCAGCAAAAGCATCACAGGGGGCGTCCCTGGCTACACCTTC.

This rearrangement joins TRBV7-3 to TRBJ2-1; TRBD2 agrees at 8 bases. The CDR3 totals 16 residues. Trimming at V came to 2 bases and at J to 4 bases, leaving 7 bases not matched to a gene. Germline V gene lookup returns CDR1 SGHTA and CDR2 FQGTGA. In DNA form, the CDR3 reads TGTGCCAGCAGCTTACAATCGGGAGGGTTTTACAATGAGCAGTTCTTC. Residues: CASSLQSGGFYNEQFF.

This clone was seen more than once but under ten times. The CDR3 DNA is TGTGCCAGCAGAGGGGACGCTAGTGGAGGCTACACCTTC. It translates to CASRGDASGGYTF. The chain employs TRBV5-6 and TRBJ1-2, with D possibly TRBD1 on 5 matching bases. CDR3 length: 13 residues. Germline CDR1 reads SGHDT; CDR2 reads YYEEEE. V gave up 5 bases and J gave up 8 bases, with 16 bases separating them.

V gene TRBV30 combines with J gene TRBJ2-5, with 11 bases identical to TRBD2. V lost 4 bases to trimming and J lost 7 bases; unmatched junction nucleotides: 11. The CDR3 runs 15 residues. Germline V lookup: CDR1 GTSNPN, CDR2 SVGIG (reference sequence). Written as DNA, the CDR3 is TGTGCCTGGAATCCCGTAGCGGGGGGGCCAGGGACCCAGTACTTC. Translating it yields CAWNPVAGGPGTQYF. Full variable domain (remainder filled in from reference TRBV30 and TRBJ2-5): SQTIHQWPATLVQPVGSPLSLECTVEGTSNPNLYWYRQAAGRGLQLLFYSVGIGQISSEVPQNLSASRPQDRQFILSSKKLLLSDSGFYLCAWNPVAGGPGTQYFGPGTRLLVL.

The chain has TRBV4-1 and TRBJ2-2; 10 bases line up with TRBD2. The CDR3 is 17 amino acids. J was trimmed by 7 bases and V by 4 bases; bases with no gene match: 12. The germline V gene encodes CDR1 MGHRA and CDR2 YSYEKL. This CDR3 is CASSPYLAGDFGGELFF. The DNA of the CDR3 is TGCGCCAGCAGCCCCTACCTAGCGGGAGATTTCGGCGGGGAGCTGTTTTTT.

The gene calls are TRBV28 and TRBJ1-1, with D hard to call. The CDR3 is 14 amino acids. V lost 7 bases to trimming and J lost 4 bases, with 16 bases between them. Germline V CDR1 and CDR2: MDHEN, SYDVKM. Written as DNA, the CDR3 is TGTGCCAGCACGGGTCCGTTTGGTAGCACTGAAGCTTTCTTT. It encodes CASTGPFGSTEAFF.

The chain combines TRBV4-3 with TRBJ1-4; a possible D gene is TRBD1 (6 bases). V lost 0 bases and J 2 bases, leaving 13 bases between the germline ends. The CDR3 loop spans 17 amino acids. Germline V CDR1 and CDR2: LGHNA, YSLEER. The CDR3 region has the DNA TGCGCCAGCAGCCAAGATCAACCCAGGGGTACTAATGAAAAACTGTTTTTT. It translates to CASSQDQPRGTNEKLFF.

This clone was seen just once. The chain joins TRBV5-3 to TRBJ1-2; the D gene is possibly TRBD1 (5 bases). TRBV5-3 is an ORF; its function is uncertain. The CDR3 is 17 residues long. Deletions cut 0 bases from V and 2 bases from J, with 17 bases between. Here the CDR3 reads CARSLGGPRAINYGYTF. Here the CDR3 DNA reads TGTGCCAGAAGCTTGGGGGGCCCCCGGGCGATAAACTATGGCTACACCTTC.

This sequence joins TRBV5-4 and TRBJ2-7; D tentatively fits TRBD1 or TRBD2 (5 bases each). Germline V lookup: CDR1 SGHNT, CDR2 YYREEE (reference sequence). This CDR3 has 14 residues. V was clipped by 4 bases and J by 4 bases, with 15 bases between them. The CDR3: CASSGTGTRYEQYF. CDR3 nucleotide sequence: TGTGCCAGCAGCGGAACCGGGACCAGATACGAGCAGTACTTC.

A word on this clone: Other DNA sequences in the same sample also yield this CDR3. The chain employs TRBV2 and TRBJ2-1; unclear D gene. This CDR3 comprises 12 residues. Per the germline V gene, CDR1 is SNHLY and CDR2 is FYNNEI. Between the trimmed V and J ends, which lost 5 bases and 7 bases, there was a span of 9 bases. In DNA form, the CDR3 reads TGTGCCAGCAGTCCCAGGCGAAATGAGCAGTTCTTC. It translates to CASSPRRNEQFF.

The CDR3 loop reads CASSLYGGRTEAFF. In DNA, the CDR3 is TGTGCCAGCAGCTTATACGGGGGGAGAACTGAAGCTTTCTTT. The genes are TRBV7-9 and TRBJ1-1; weak D call: TRBD1 (5 bases). This CDR3 contains 14 residues. The ends were cut back, 2 bases at V and 5 bases at J, with 12 bases in the middle. Germline CDR1 and CDR2: SEHNR and FQNEAQ (reference sequence).

This rearrangement joins TRBV6-1 to TRBJ1-6; D unresolved. V was cut by 2 bases and J by 0 bases, with 2 bases left in between. CDR3 size: 14 residues. The germline V gene encodes CDR1 MNHNS and CDR2 SASEGT. CDR3 loop: CASSESSYNSPLHF. The CDR3 DNA reads TGTGCCAGCAGTGAAAGCTCCTATAATTCACCCCTCCACTTT.

This clone has more than one count but fewer than ten. The chain recombines TRBV7-3 with TRBJ2-7; unclear D gene. Germline CDR1 is SGHTA and CDR2 is FQGTGA. V lost 5 bases and J 0 bases, leaving 11 bases between the germline ends. This CDR3 region has 14 residues. The CDR3 loop reads CASSPTVRSYEQYF. The DNA for the CDR3 is TGTGCCAGCAGCCCAACAGTGCGCTCCTACGAGCAGTACTTC.

The chain links TRBV7-2 to TRBJ1-4; TRBD1 aligns across 9 bases. V gave up 5 bases and J gave up 7 bases; unmatched junction bases: 5. This CDR3 comprises 14 residues. From germline, CDR1 is SGHTA and CDR2 FQGNSA. CDR3 region: CASSPGQGSEKLFF. DNA for the CDR3: TGTGCCAGCAGCCCTGGACAGGGGAGTGAAAAACTGTTTTTT.

The rearrangement joins TRBV4-3 to TRBJ1-2, with TRBD1 matching 8 bases. Germline V gene data show CDR1 as LGHNA and CDR2 as YSLEER. The CDR3 is 13 residues long. V was clipped by 1 base and J by 7 bases; unmatched bases: 2. This CDR3 is CASSQGQGLGYTF. CDR3 DNA: TGCGCCAGCAGCCAAGGACAGGGGCTTGGCTACACCTTC.

The chain couples TRBV7-6 to TRBJ2-2; D gene unclear. This CDR3 spans 17 amino acids. The germline gives CDR1 SGHVS, CDR2 FNYEAQ. Trimming took 1 base from V and 0 from J, leaving 12 bases between them. CDR3 coding DNA: TGTGCCAGCAGCTTAGAATTCCCCGGCGCGAACACCGGGGAGCTGTTTTTT. It codes for CASSLEFPGANTGELFF.

The rearrangement joins TRBV2 to TRBJ2-1; 7 bases agree with TRBD2. V gave up 1 base and J gave up 8 bases; unmatched junction bases: 8. The CDR3 runs to 15 residues. The germline CDR1 and CDR2 sequences are SNHLY and FYNNEI. CDR3 region: CASSEVGGRAHEQFF. In DNA form, the CDR3 reads TGTGCCAGCAGTGAAGTTGGGGGGAGGGCCCATGAGCAGTTCTTC. The variable domain in full, completed from reference TRBV2 and TRBJ2-1, reads EPEVTQTPSHQVTQMGQEVILRCVPISNHLYFYWYRQILGQKVEFLVSFYNNEISEKSEIFDDQFSVERPDGSNFTLKIRSTKLEDSAMYFCASSEVGGRAHEQFFGPGTRLTVL.

A single count supports this clone. This chain connects TRBV7-2 to TRBJ2-2; D possibly uses TRBD1 or TRBD2 (5 bases each). Germline lookup yields CDR1 SGHTA and CDR2 FQGNSA. The CDR3 contains 14 residues. Deletions cut 4 bases from V and 6 bases from J, with 12 bases between. In DNA, the CDR3 is TGTGCCAGCAGCTCTCCTATGGGGGCCGGGGAGCTGTTTTTT. Protein: CASSSPMGAGELFF.

This clone was counted at least ten times. The gene calls are TRBV19 and TRBJ1-2, with D unclear. CDR1 is LNHDA, CDR2 SQIVND, per germline (reference sequence). V was clipped by 9 bases and J by 5 bases, with 22 bases between them. The CDR3 totals 15 residues. This chain's CDR3 is CASQTRKGLGYGYTF. DNA for the CDR3: TGTGCCAGCCAAACCCGGAAAGGGTTGGGGTATGGCTACACCTTC.